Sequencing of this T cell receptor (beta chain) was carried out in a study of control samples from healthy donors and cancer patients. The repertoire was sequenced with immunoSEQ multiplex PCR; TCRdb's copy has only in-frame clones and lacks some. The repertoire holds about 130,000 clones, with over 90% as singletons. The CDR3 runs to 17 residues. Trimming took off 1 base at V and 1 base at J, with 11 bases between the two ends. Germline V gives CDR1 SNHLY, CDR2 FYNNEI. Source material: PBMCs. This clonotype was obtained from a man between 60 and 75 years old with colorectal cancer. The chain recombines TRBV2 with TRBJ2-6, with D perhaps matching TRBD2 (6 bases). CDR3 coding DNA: TGTGCCAGCAGTGAAGACGGGGGTGAGTCTGGGGCCAACGTCCTGACTTTC. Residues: CASSEDGGESGANVLTF.